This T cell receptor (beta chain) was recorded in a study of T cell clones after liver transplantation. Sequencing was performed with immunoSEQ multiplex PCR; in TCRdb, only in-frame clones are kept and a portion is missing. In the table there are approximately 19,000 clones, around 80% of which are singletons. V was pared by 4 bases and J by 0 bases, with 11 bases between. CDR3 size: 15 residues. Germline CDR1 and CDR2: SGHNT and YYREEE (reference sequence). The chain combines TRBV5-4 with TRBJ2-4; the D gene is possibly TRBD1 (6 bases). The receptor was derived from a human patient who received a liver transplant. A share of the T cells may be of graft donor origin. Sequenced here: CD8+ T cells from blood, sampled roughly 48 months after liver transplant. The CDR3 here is CASSADSLAKNIQYF. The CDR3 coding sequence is TGTGCCAGCAGCGCGGACAGCCTAGCCAAAAACATTCAGTACTTC.